The source of this TCR beta chain is a study of type 1 regulatory T cells. Study summary: T-allo10 is an in vitro-generated, Tr1-enriched CD4 T cell product specific for alloantigen.

TCRdb recomputed calls from the reads with MiXCR, one row per CDR3 protein. This table holds more than 50,000 distinct CDR3 sequences, approximately 67% found once. Whole-study findings and limits: Type 1 regulatory T cells had a more restricted TCR repertoire than non-type 1 regulatory T cells.

Points on this clonotype: Its matching antigen is unknown.

With V trimmed by 6 bases and J by 8 bases, 10 bases remained unmatched. The length of the CDR3 is 14 residues. The V gene's germline CDR1 is LNHDA and CDR2 SQIVND (reference sequence). The sequence derives from a human donor in good health. The chain uses TRBV19 and TRBJ1-2; 9 bases are shared with TRBD1. The material sequenced was cultured non-Tr1 T cells, either the whole culture or a sorted T cell fraction (not recorded which). CDR3 sequence reads: CASSEDRGIGGYTF. The CDR3 DNA follows: TGTGCCAGTAGCGAGGACAGGGGAATAGGAGGCTACACCTTC.